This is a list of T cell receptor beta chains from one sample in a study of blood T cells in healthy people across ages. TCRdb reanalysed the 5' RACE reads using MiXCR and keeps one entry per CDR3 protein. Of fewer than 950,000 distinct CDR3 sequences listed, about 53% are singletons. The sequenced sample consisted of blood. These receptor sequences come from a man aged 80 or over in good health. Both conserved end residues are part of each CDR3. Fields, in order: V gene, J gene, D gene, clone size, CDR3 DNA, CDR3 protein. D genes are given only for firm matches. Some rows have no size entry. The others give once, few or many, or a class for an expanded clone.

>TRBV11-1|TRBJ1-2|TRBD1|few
TGTGCCAGCAGGAAGGACAGGTGGGGGATAGAAGGCTACACCTTC
CASRKDRWGIEGYTF
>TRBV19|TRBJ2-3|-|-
TGTGCCAGTAGTGTCGGGACCACAGATACGCAGTATTTT
CASSVGTTDTQYF
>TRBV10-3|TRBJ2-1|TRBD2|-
TGTGCCCCCCTGGGGTCTAGCGGTAACGTGAAGGGTGAGCAGTTCTTC
CAPLGSSGNVKGEQFF
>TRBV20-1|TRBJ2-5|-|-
TGCAGTGCCTCCGCCAACTCGTACCAAGAGACCCAGTACTTC
CSASANSYQETQYF
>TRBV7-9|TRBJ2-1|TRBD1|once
TGTGCCAGCAGCAAAAGGGGGACAGGGGTCAATGAGCAGTTCTTC
CASSKRGTGVNEQFF
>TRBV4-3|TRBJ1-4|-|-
TGCGCCAGCAGCCAAAGAGGGGGTAGATTTGCAACTAATGAAAAACTGTTTTTT
CASSQRGGRFATNEKLFF
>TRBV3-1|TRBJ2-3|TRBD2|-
TGTGCCAGCAGCCTTAGCGGGAGTTCAAATACGCAGTATTTT
CASSLSGSSNTQYF
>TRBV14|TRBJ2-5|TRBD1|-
TGTGCCAGCAGCTACGACAGGGTGCCCTACAATGAGCAGTACTTC
CASSYDRVPYNEQYF
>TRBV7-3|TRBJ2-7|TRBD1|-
TGTGCCAGCAGCGTAACAGGGGGCGCCTACAATGAGCAGTACTTC
CASSVTGGAYNEQYF
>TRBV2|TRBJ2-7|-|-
TGTGCCACCACAGAAGGAAAGAGGGAGCAGTACTTC
CATTEGKREQYF
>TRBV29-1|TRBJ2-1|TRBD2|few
TGCAGCGTTGTGGGACTAGCAACGTACAATGAGCAGTTCTTC
CSVVGLATYNEQFF
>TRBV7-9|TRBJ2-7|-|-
TGTGCCAGCAGCCCCCAACCGGGACTGAGGAGCTCCTACGAGCAGTACTTC
CASSPQPGLRSSYEQYF
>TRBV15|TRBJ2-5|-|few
TGTGCCACCAGCAGAGACCTAGCTTCCGAGACCCAGTACTTC
CATSRDLASETQYF
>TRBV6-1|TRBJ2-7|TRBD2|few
TGTGCCAGCAAGCGGACTAGCGGCTCCTACGAGCAGTACTTC
CASKRTSGSYEQYF
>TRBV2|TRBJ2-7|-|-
TGTGCCAGCAGTGGACCATCGGGCGAGCAGTACTTC
CASSGPSGEQYF
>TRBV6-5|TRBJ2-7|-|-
TGTGCCAGCAGTTACTCAGGGTTCGAGCAGTACTTC
CASSYSGFEQYF
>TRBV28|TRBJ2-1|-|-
TGTGCCAGCAGTTTCTTGGAGGGGGCCTACAATGAGCAGTTCTTC
CASSFLEGAYNEQFF
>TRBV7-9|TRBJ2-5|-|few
TGTTCCAGCAGCCAAATGGGGGTGACCCAGTACTTC
CSSSQMGVTQYF
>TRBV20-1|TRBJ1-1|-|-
TGCAGTGCTAGACACGGACCTAGCACTGAAGCTTTCTTT
CSARHGPSTEAFF
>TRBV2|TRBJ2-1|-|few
TGTGCCAGCAGTAAGGACAAGATCTACAATGAGCAGTTCTTC
CASSKDKIYNEQFF
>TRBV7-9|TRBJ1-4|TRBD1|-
TGTGCCAGCAGCCCCGGGACAGGGGCTTTCGAAAAACTGTTTTTT
CASSPGTGAFEKLFF
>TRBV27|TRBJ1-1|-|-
TGTGCCAGCAGCCCCCTGCTGGGTACAGGGATAGGCACTGAAGCTTTCTTT
CASSPLLGTGIGTEAFF
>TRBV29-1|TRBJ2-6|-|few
TGCAGCGTTGAGGGTGGGGCCAACGTCCTGACTTTC
CSVEGGANVLTF
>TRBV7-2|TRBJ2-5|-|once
TGTGCCTGCAGCTTATCTGGACAGACCCAGTACTTC
CACSLSGQTQYF
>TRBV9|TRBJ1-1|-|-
TGTGCCAGCAGCGATGGGGCAGGGAACACTGAAGCTTTCTTT
CASSDGAGNTEAFF
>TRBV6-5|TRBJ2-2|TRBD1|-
TGTGCCAGCAATCCCGGACAGGGTAAAATTCGGACCGGGGAGCTGTTTTTT
CASNPGQGKIRTGELFF
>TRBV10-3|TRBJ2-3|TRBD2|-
TGTGCCATCGGTGAGTCGAGAGGCTTAGCGGGCAAGCACAGATACGCGTATTTT
CAIGESRGLAGKHRYAYF
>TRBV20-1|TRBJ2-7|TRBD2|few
TGCAGTGCTAGAGATGTACTAGCGGGAGTAGGAAACGAGCAGTACTTC
CSARDVLAGVGNEQYF
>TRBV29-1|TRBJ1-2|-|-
TGCAGCGTTGACGCGGGGAACTATGGCTACACCTTC
CSVDAGNYGYTF
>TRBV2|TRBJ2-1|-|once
TGTGCCAGCAGCCAAGCCTTCGGACTGCAGGGCGGGGAGCAGTTCTTC
CASSQAFGLQGGEQFF
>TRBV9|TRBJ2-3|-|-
TGTGCCAGCAGCGCCTCCCCCTACACAGATACGCAGTATTTT
CASSASPYTDTQYF
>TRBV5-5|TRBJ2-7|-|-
TGTGCCAGCAGCTTTTGGGGTCGGGGGAGCTCCTACGAGCAGTACTTC
CASSFWGRGSSYEQYF
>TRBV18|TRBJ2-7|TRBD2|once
TGTGCCTGCTCACCGAAGACTAATAGCGGGAGTGCCAACGAGCAGTACTTC
CACSPKTNSGSANEQYF
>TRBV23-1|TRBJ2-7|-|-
TGCGCCAGCAGTCCGCGGCGGGATTCGTACTTC
CASSPRRDSYF
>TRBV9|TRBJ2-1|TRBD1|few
TGTGCCAGCAGCGTCGGGGGCCGTGGGACAGGGGACAATGAGCAGTTCTTC
CASSVGGRGTGDNEQFF
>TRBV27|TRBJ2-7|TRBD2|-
TGTGCCAGCAGTTCAAGCGGGAGGGGGTCCTACGAGCAGTACTTC
CASSSSGRGSYEQYF
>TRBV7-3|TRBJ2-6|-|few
TGTGCCAGCAGCCGACCTGATCCTGGGGCCAACGTCCTGACTTTC
CASSRPDPGANVLTF
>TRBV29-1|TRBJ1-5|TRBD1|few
TGCAGCGTTACCGGGACAGGGACCTCGGGCAATCAGCCCCAGCATTTT
CSVTGTGTSGNQPQHF
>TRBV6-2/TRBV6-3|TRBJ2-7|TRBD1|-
TGTGCCAGCAGTTTCGGACAGGAGGAGTACTTC
CASSFGQEEYF
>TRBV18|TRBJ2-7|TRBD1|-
TGTGCCAGCTCTCCAGACAGGGGGCGACACTACGAGCAGTACTTC
CASSPDRGRHYEQYF
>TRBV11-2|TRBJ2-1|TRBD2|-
TGTGCCAGCAGCTCATCCGGGACTAGGGATTACAATGAGCAGTTTTTC
CASSSSGTRDYNEQFF
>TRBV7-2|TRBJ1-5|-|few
TGTGCCAGCAGCTCCCGGGACACACTCTTTCAGCCCCAGCATTTT
CASSSRDTLFQPQHF
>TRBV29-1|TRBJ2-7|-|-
TGCAGCGTTGAGATCGGCGCCTACGAGCAGTACTTC
CSVEIGAYEQYF
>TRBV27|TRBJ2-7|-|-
TGTGCCAGCAGTTCGGCCCGGGGCACGAAAGCCTACGAGCAGTACTTC
CASSSARGTKAYEQYF
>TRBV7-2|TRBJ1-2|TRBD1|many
TGTGCCAGCAGCTTAGGGACAGGGGATGGCTACACCTTC
CASSLGTGDGYTF
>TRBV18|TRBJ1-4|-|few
TGTGCCAGCTCACCCGGGACACTCGGTGAAAAACTGTTTTTT
CASSPGTLGEKLFF
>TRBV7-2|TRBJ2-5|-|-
TGTGCCAGCAGCTCCAGTCGGGAGACCCAGTACTTC
CASSSSRETQYF
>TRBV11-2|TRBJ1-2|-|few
TGTGCCAGCAGCCCAATTAAATCGGGCCCCGTCTATGGCTACACCTTC
CASSPIKSGPVYGYTF
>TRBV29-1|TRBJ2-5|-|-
TGCAGCGTTGTGGGCCTCCAGCTGACGGAGCAGTACTTC
CSVVGLQLTEQYF
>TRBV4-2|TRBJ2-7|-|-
TGTGCCAGCAGCCAAGAAAGTAGGGGGGCTAGCGAGCAGTACTTC
CASSQESRGASEQYF
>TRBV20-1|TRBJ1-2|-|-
TGCAGTGCTAGAGATAGAATCTATGGCTACACCTTC
CSARDRIYGYTF
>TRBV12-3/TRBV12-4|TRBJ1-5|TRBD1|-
TGTGCCAGCAGTTTAAGTTCAGGGGGCGTCTTTCAGCCCCAGCATTTT
CASSLSSGGVFQPQHF